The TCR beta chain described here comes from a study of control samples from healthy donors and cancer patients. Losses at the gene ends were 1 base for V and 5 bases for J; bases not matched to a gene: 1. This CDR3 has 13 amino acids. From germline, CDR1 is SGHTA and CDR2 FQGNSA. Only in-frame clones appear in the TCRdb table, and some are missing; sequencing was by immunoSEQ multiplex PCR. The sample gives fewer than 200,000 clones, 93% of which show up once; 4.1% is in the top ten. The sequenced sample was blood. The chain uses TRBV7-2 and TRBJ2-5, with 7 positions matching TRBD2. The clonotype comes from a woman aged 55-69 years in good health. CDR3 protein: CASSLGGGETQYF. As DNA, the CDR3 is TGTGCCAGCAGCTTAGGGGGAGGGGAGACCCAGTACTTC.